This section outlines one T cell receptor (beta chain) sequence together with its context. As handled by the study authors: How many nucleated cells were present was estimated from reference gene primer amplification. Data came from immunoSEQ multiplex PCR; TCRdb stores just in-frame clones and leaves some out. D and trimming come from the DNA, and the V and J calls and clone size come from that table. Here the sample spans 150,000 to 200,000 clones, 70% to 90% being singletons. Trimming pared 3 bases from V and 2 bases from J, leaving 7 bases between. In germline, CDR1 is MDHEN, CDR2 SYDVKM. The CDR3 has 13 amino acids. The record originates from a study of blood T cell repertoires in COVID-19. Overall study: The United States, Italy and Spain supplied acute and convalescent COVID-19 samples. Sources were T cells, B-cell-depleted T cells, or PBMCs; the material itself was cDNA or gDNA.

This chain links TRBV28 with TRBJ1-1; TRBD1 is a possible D gene (5 bases). The sequence was obtained from a man in his forties who had recovered from COVID-19. The specimen sequenced was peripheral blood. CDR3 coding DNA: TGTGCCAGCAGTTTCGGGGGTAACACTGAAGCTTTCTTT. This sequence encodes CASSFGGNTEAFF.